The 21 T cell receptor beta chains below were found in one sample sequenced in a study of beta chain features in type 1 diabetes. All of the isolated RNA was reverse transcribed, so expressed TCRB transcripts were sequenced. The protocol was immunoSEQ multiplex PCR, while the TCRdb copy is restricted to in-frame clones and leaves out a portion. Among hundreds of thousands of clones listed, about 29% were seen once. Sequences were obtained from naive CD4+ T cells from blood. These receptors came from a man aged 18 to 35 in good health.

The V and J genes are TRBV5-1 and TRBJ2-3; D perhaps matches TRBD2 (5 bases). CDR1 is SGHRS and CDR2 is YFSETQ in the germline V gene. The CDR3 runs to 15 residues. Deletions cut 4 bases from V and 0 bases from J, with 12 bases between. The CDR3 nucleotides are TGCGCCAGCAGCGCCCTCGGCGGGAGCACAGATACGCAGTATTTT. Amino acids: CASSALGGSTDTQYF.

The rearrangement uses TRBV5-1 and TRBJ2-7; the match to TRBD2 covers 9 bases. V was pared by 5 bases and J by 4 bases, with 13 bases of the junction left unmatched. CDR3 length: 16 amino acids. Germline values: CDR1 SGHRS, CDR2 YFSETQ. The chain's CDR3 is CASSSTTSGGTYEQYF. The CDR3 nucleotides read TGCGCCAGCAGTTCAACGACTAGCGGAGGAACGTACGAGCAGTACTTC.

The sample holds a few counts of this clone. CDR3 in DNA: TGTGCCAGCAGCCTTACAGGCGGCGGGGGTGGAAACACCATATATTTT. Translating it yields CASSLTGGGGGNTIYF. This chain joins TRBV9 and TRBJ1-3; D is possibly TRBD1 (5 bases). V lost 4 bases, J lost 3 bases, and 17 bases lay in between. The CDR3 runs to 16 residues. Germline V gene lookup returns CDR1 SGDLS and CDR2 YYNGEE.

The chain links TRBV20-1 to TRBJ2-3; the D is unclear. The CDR3 contains 11 residues. Trimming pared 5 bases from V and 2 bases from J, leaving 5 bases between. From germline, CDR1 is DFQATT and CDR2 SNEGSKA (reference sequence). The CDR3: CSAPNTDTQYF. DNA for the CDR3: TGCAGTGCTCCCAACACAGATACGCAGTATTTT.

Comment on this clone: A much larger clone lies one base from this, so it may be a read error. Other nucleotide sequences in the sample specify the same CDR3. The V gene is TRBV11-2, the J gene TRBJ2-1; no reliable D call. V was cut by 3 bases and J by 4 bases, with 1 base left in between. Germline V gene data show CDR1 as SGHAT and CDR2 as FQNNGV. The CDR3 runs to 11 residues. CDR3 nucleotides: TGTGCCAGCAGCTTTTACAATGAGCAGTTCTTC. Translated, it gives CASSFYNEQFF.

This clone was seen a handful of times. This sequence joins TRBV30 and TRBJ2-7; no reliable D call. V was trimmed by 0 bases and J by 3 bases, leaving 15 bases between them. CDR1 is GTSNPN, CDR2 SVGIG, per germline (reference sequence). The CDR3 is made up of 15 amino acids. In DNA, the CDR3 is TGTGCCTGGAGTGTACACGGGCCCTCGGACTACGAGCAGTACTTC. Translated, it gives CAWSVHGPSDYEQYF.

CDR3: CASSYLQTGETQYF. The CDR3 region has the DNA TGTGCCAGCAGTTACCTCCAGACGGGAGAGACCCAGTACTTC. The chain combines TRBV6-6 with TRBJ2-5; no clear D. The CDR3 extends over 14 amino acids. Germline CDR1 reads MNHNY; CDR2 reads SVGAGI (reference sequence). V shed 2 bases and J shed 4 bases, with 11 bases lying between them.

The genes are TRBV7-9 and TRBJ2-1, with D perhaps TRBD1 or TRBD2 (5 bases each). This CDR3 region has 13 residues. Between the trimmed V and J ends, which lost 4 bases and 5 bases, there was a span of 9 bases. The V gene's germline CDR1 is SEHNR and CDR2 FQNEAQ (reference sequence). CDR3 residues: CASSWGRNNEQFF. The CDR3 coding sequence is TGTGCCAGCAGCTGGGGACGCAACAATGAGCAGTTCTTC.

This clone was seen more than once but under ten times. The V call is TRBV7-2, the J call TRBJ1-5; the D gene is possibly TRBD1 (6 bases). The CDR3 length is 15 residues. Germline-derived CDR1 and CDR2 are SGHTA and FQGNSA. Trimming stripped 5 bases from V and 2 bases from J, with 13 bases between. CDR3 DNA sequence: TGTGCCAGCAGCCTCATCAGGGGAGGCAATCAGCCCCAGCATTTT. The encoded protein is CASSLIRGGNQPQHF.

The chain joins TRBV14 to TRBJ2-3; tentative D call: TRBD2 (6 bases). The CDR3 contains 14 residues. Germline-derived CDR1 and CDR2 are SGHDN and FVKESK. Trimming pared 4 bases from V and 3 bases from J, leaving 11 bases between. CDR3 in DNA: TGTGCCAGCAGCCTTTGGGACTTAACAGATACGCAGTATTTT. It is translated as CASSLWDLTDTQYF. Filled out from reference TRBV14 and TRBJ2-3, the complete variable domain reads EAGVTQFPSHSVIEKGQTVTLRCDPISGHDNLYWYRRVMGKEIKFLLHFVKESKQDESGMPNNRFLAERTGGTYSTLKVQPAELEDSGVYFCASSLWDLTDTQYFGPGTRLTVL.

The genes are TRBV21-1 and TRBJ2-1; the table calls TRBD2, which could not be checked here. TRBV21-1 is marked as a pseudogene. The CDR3 is 14 residues long. The CDR3 reads CATATSGSLNEQFF. CDR3 bases: TGTGCCACCGCGACTAGCGGGTCCCTCAATGAGCAGTTCTTC.

The chain carries TRBV10-3 and TRBJ2-1, with a tentative D call TRBD1 (6 bases). Germline-derived CDR1 and CDR2 are ENHRY and SYGVKD. This CDR3 has 15 amino acids. Trimming took off 7 bases at V and 4 bases at J, with 17 bases between the two ends. The DNA of the CDR3 is TGTGCCATCACGCCAGGGGATCATTCATACAATGAGCAGTTCTTC. Encoded protein: CAITPGDHSYNEQFF.

This clone was found a few times. The chain recombines TRBV6-6 with TRBJ2-5; D is perhaps TRBD2 (6 bases). The CDR3 runs to 15 residues. V shed 0 bases and J shed 3 bases, with 11 bases lying between them. The germline gives CDR1 MNHNY, CDR2 SVGAGI (reference sequence). CDR3 in DNA: TGTGCCAGCAGTTACTCGCGCGGGATGGAAGAGACCCAGTACTTC. Amino acids: CASSYSRGMEETQYF.

In its sample, this clone was seen a few times. The chain's CDR3 is CASSDAGVEQFF. The DNA of the CDR3 is TGTGCCAGCAGTGACGCGGGGGTCGAGCAGTTCTTC. V usage is TRBV2 and J usage is TRBJ2-1; 7 bases line up with TRBD2. The CDR3 contains 12 residues. V lost 3 bases and J lost 10; bases outside the gene matches: 3. The V gene's germline CDR1 is SNHLY and CDR2 FYNNEI. The entire variable domain, with the rest obtained from reference TRBV2 and TRBJ2-1, is as follows: EPEVTQTPSHQVTQMGQEVILRCVPISNHLYFYWYRQILGQKVEFLVSFYNNEISEKSEIFDDQFSVERPDGSNFTLKIRSTKLEDSAMYFCASSDAGVEQFFGPGTRLTVL.

V gene TRBV28 combines with J gene TRBJ2-1; D perhaps matches TRBD2 (5 bases). Per germline, CDR1 MDHEN and CDR2 SYDVKM. This CDR3 contains 16 residues. V shed 4 bases and J shed 6 bases, with 19 bases lying between them. The CDR3 reads CASSSPGRGLGNEQFF. The CDR3 nucleotides are TGTGCCAGCAGTTCCCCTGGTCGCGGGTTAGGCAATGAGCAGTTCTTC.

This clone was observed a handful of times. The genes are TRBV19 and TRBJ2-6; D is unclear. V lost 4 bases to trimming and J lost 0 bases, with 7 bases between them. In germline, CDR1 is LNHDA, CDR2 SQIVND (reference sequence). The CDR3 spans 15 residues. The CDR3 DNA reads as TGTGCCAGTAGTACACAGACCTCTGGGGCCAACGTCCTGACTTTC. It is translated as CASSTQTSGANVLTF.

CDR3 coding DNA: TGTGCCAGCAGCCCTCTAGTGGGGGAGACCCAGTACTTC. As protein: CASSPLVGETQYF. This sequence joins TRBV7-2 and TRBJ2-5; D unclear. The CDR3 consists of 13 residues. Looked up from germline, CDR1 is SGHTA and CDR2 is FQGNSA. V gave up 5 bases and J gave up 5 bases, with 12 bases separating them.

The chain couples TRBV7-9 to TRBJ2-6; no definite D call. Trimming removed 5 bases at V and 2 bases at J, with 7 bases between. Germline V gene data show CDR1 as SEHNR and CDR2 as FQNEAQ (reference sequence). The CDR3 runs 14 residues. In nucleotides, the CDR3 is TGTGCCAGCAGCGGAGACCCTGGGGCCAACGTCCTGACTTTC. Translating gives CASSGDPGANVLTF.

This clone was counted a few times. V is TRBV5-1 and J is TRBJ2-7; D not certain. Deletions cut 3 bases from V and 3 bases from J, with 7 bases between. This CDR3 spans 12 amino acids. Germline V gives CDR1 SGHRS, CDR2 YFSETQ. The CDR3: CASSSDLYEQYF. CDR3 DNA sequence: TGCGCCAGCAGCTCGGACCTCTACGAGCAGTACTTC.

This clone was recorded a few times. The V gene is TRBV14, the J gene TRBJ2-7, with TRBD2 identical over 7 bases. Germline lookup yields CDR1 SGHDN and CDR2 FVKESK. CDR3 length equals 15 residues. Trimming took 0 bases from V and 6 from J; bases not matched to a gene: 8. In DNA form, the CDR3 reads TGTGCCAGCAGCCAAGATATAGGGAGGGCTACCGAGCAGTACTTC. It translates to CASSQDIGRATEQYF.

The J gene is TRBJ1-1, the V gene TRBV4-3; D gene uncertain. Germline values: CDR1 LGHNA, CDR2 YSLEER. The CDR3 is made up of 13 amino acids. V dropped 0 bases and J dropped 5 bases, with 7 bases sitting between them. The CDR3 loop is CASSQEGFTEAFF. CDR3 DNA: TGCGCCAGCAGCCAAGAGGGGTTTACTGAAGCTTTCTTT.